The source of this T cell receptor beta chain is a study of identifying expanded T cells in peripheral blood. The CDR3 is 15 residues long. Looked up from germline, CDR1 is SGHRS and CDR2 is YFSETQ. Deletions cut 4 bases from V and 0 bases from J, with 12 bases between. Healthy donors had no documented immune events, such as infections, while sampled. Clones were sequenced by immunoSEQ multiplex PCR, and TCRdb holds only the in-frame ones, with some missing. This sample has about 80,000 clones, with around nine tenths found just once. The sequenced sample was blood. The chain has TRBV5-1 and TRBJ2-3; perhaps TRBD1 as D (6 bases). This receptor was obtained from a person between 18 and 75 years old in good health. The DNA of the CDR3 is TGCGCCAGCAGCGGGGGCTCTTTTAGCACAGATACGCAGTATTTT. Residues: CASSGGSFSTDTQYF.